This T cell receptor (beta chain) emerged from a study of shared clonotypes between healthy human individuals. Details on this clone: The antigen remains undetermined.

Findings and caveats of the study: Roughly 5% of naive CD4 clonotypes were common to a few donors.

All the donors were Caucasian adults who lived in Nashville, Tennessee. This CDR3 has 13 amino acids. Germline assignment: CDR1 MNHNS and CDR2 SASEGT. Deletions cut 4 bases from V and 5 bases from J, with 11 bases between. TCRdb's table, derived via immunoSEQ multiplex PCR, lists solely in-frame clones and lacks some. Among 2,100,000 or so clones listed, 90% to 96% were seen once. The chain combines TRBV6-1 with TRBJ2-5; a weak D match, TRBD2 (6 bases). The TCR was taken from a man in his late teens or twenties in good health. Sequencing used naive CD4+ T cells sorted from blood. Subset denoted: CD45RA+ positively selected. The CDR3: CASSVAGQETQYF. The DNA of the CDR3 is TGTGCCAGCAGTGTTGCGGGGCAGGAGACCCAGTACTTC.